The 19 T cell receptor beta chains below were found in one sample sequenced in a study of blood T cell repertoires in COVID-19. Assay used: immunoSEQ multiplex PCR; TCRdb lists only in-frame clones, some missing. This sample carries some 15,000 clones, around 70% of them seen once, and the ten largest clones take about an eighth. Material: peripheral blood. Receptor source: a man aged 60 to 69 with acute or convalescent COVID-19.

This clone counts as medium-sized. This chain uses TRBV10-3 with TRBJ1-4; 7 bases agree with TRBD1. V lost 4 bases, J lost 8 bases, and 4 bases stayed unmatched. Germline loops: CDR1 ENHRY, CDR2 SYGVKD. CDR3 length equals 13 residues. CDR3 DNA: TGTGCCATCAGTGTCGGGACAGCGGAAAAACTGTTTTTT. It is translated as CAISVGTAEKLFF.

The rearrangement links TRBV19 to TRBJ1-5; TRBD1 might be the D (5 bases). Germline CDR1 reads LNHDA; CDR2 reads SQIVND (reference sequence). Trimming cost V 0 bases and J 4 bases, with 13 bases left between them. The CDR3 has 16 amino acids. CDR3 coding DNA: TGTGCCAGTAGTATAGATCGGAGGGGAACTAATCAGCCCCAGCATTTT. Its protein is CASSIDRRGTNQPQHF.

This clone was found once. The V gene is TRBV6-5, the J gene TRBJ1-6, with a weak D call TRBD1 (5 bases). The V gene lost 6 bases and the J gene lost 9 bases, with 15 bases spanning the gap. The CDR3 is made up of 14 amino acids. Germline V gene data show CDR1 as MNHEY and CDR2 as SVGAGI. In DNA form, the CDR3 reads TGTGCCAGCAGGTCCGGGACTAAAAGTTCACCCCTCCACTTT. Protein product: CASRSGTKSSPLHF.

This clone has only a few counts. The sample holds other DNA sequences that translate to the same CDR3. V is TRBV12-3 or TRBV12-4 and J is TRBJ1-2; a weak D match, TRBD1 (6 bases). The CDR3 has 13 residues. V lost 6 bases and J 1 base, leaving 9 bases between the germline ends. DNA of the CDR3: TGTGCCAGCAGCTCGGACAGTAACTATGGCTACACCTTC. Translation gives CASSSDSNYGYTF.

This clone was recorded a few times. The chain couples TRBV6-5 to TRBJ2-3, with TRBD1 matching 9 bases. J was trimmed by 0 bases and V by 10 bases; bases with no gene match: 8. Germline V gene data show CDR1 as MNHEY and CDR2 as SVGAGI. The CDR3 contains 15 residues. The CDR3 nucleotides read TGTGCCACCCTGCGACAGGGGGGGAGCACAGATACGCAGTATTTT. Residues: CATLRQGGSTDTQYF.

The table lists this clone with a count of one. The CDR3 sequence is CASSPSDTEAFF. The CDR3 bases are TGTGCCAGCAGCCCTAGCGACACTGAAGCTTTCTTT. V gene TRBV3-1 (or the pseudogene TRBV3-2) combines with J gene TRBJ1-1, with D unclear. The CDR3 consists of 12 residues. V lost 4 bases and J 3 bases, leaving 6 bases between the germline ends. Germline V gene lookup returns CDR1 LGHDT and CDR2 YNNKEL (reference sequence).

The chain joins TRBV28 to TRBJ1-6; 10 positions match TRBD1. V lost 3 bases and J lost 10; bases outside the gene matches: 6. The CDR3 has 15 residues. The germline CDR1 and CDR2 sequences are MDHEN and SYDVKM. As DNA, the CDR3 is TGTGCCAGCAGTTTGGGACAGGGGTATCGGTCACCCCTCCACTTT. Translating gives CASSLGQGYRSPLHF.

The chain combines TRBV5-1 with TRBJ1-2; TRBD1 is a possible D gene (5 bases). This CDR3 spans 16 amino acids. Trimming left V 3 bases short and J 0 bases short, with 15 bases between. Germline CDR1 is SGHRS and CDR2 is YFSETQ. The CDR3 DNA reads TGCGCCAGCAGCTCGGCGACGGGGGGAGCTAACTATGGCTACACCTTC. Translating gives CASSSATGGANYGYTF.

The chain recombines TRBV10-2 with TRBJ2-7; TRBD2 aligns across 10 bases. Per germline, CDR1 WSHSY and CDR2 SAAADI. The CDR3 contains 16 residues. After removal of 0 bases from V and 1 base from J, the junction contained 3 bases not matched to a gene. The CDR3 DNA reads TGCGCCAGCAGTGAGTCGATACTAGCGGGATCCTACGAGCAGTACTTC. Translation: CASSESILAGSYEQYF.

The J gene is TRBJ1-1, the V gene TRBV25-1, with TRBD1 matching 8 bases. Germline V gene sequence: CDR1 MGHDK, CDR2 SYGVNS. The V gene end was trimmed by 6 bases and the J gene end by 1 base; junction bases not matched to a gene: 4. This CDR3 is 14 amino acids long. CDR3 residues: CASSEGQENTEAFF. The CDR3 nucleotides read TGTGCCAGCAGCGAGGGACAGGAGAACACTGAAGCTTTCTTT.

This chain links TRBV15 with TRBJ1-1; D gene unclear. The CDR3 runs 13 residues. V was clipped by 5 bases and J by 5 bases, with 12 bases between them. Germline V CDR1 and CDR2: LNHNV, YYDKDF (reference sequence). The CDR3 DNA follows: TGTGCCACCAGCCCTCGGAGGGAGACTGAAGCTTTCTTT. Protein sequence: CATSPRRETEAFF.

V gene TRBV9 combines with J gene TRBJ1-1; D gene uncertain. This CDR3 spans 15 amino acids. Trimming stripped 0 bases from V and 2 bases from J, with 11 bases between. Germline V gene data show CDR1 as SGDLS and CDR2 as YYNGEE. CDR3 residues: CASSVAGRTNTEAFF. CDR3 nucleotide sequence: TGTGCCAGCAGCGTAGCTGGGCGAACCAACACTGAAGCTTTCTTT.

This clone was seen more than once but under ten times. The chain links TRBV4-1 to TRBJ1-2; TRBD1 matches at 9 bases. With 1 base clipped from V and 8 bases from J, the junction kept 8 bases outside the gene matches. Germline-derived CDR1 and CDR2 are MGHRA and YSYEKL. This CDR3 region has 15 residues. The CDR3 DNA sequence: TGCGCCAGCAGCCAAGTCGAACAGGGGGCAGGAGGCTACACCTTC. It translates to CASSQVEQGAGGYTF.

The chain couples TRBV2 to TRBJ2-7; TRBD1 aligns across 8 bases. Trimming at V came to 5 bases and at J to 6 bases, leaving 6 bases not matched to a gene. The CDR3 is 13 residues long. The germline CDR1 and CDR2 sequences are SNHLY and FYNNEI. DNA of the CDR3: TGTGCCAGCAGTACCTGGACAGGGACCGAGCAGTACTTC. Translating gives CASSTWTGTEQYF. The entire variable domain, with the rest obtained from reference TRBV2 and TRBJ2-7, is as follows: EPEVTQTPSHQVTQMGQEVILRCVPISNHLYFYWYRQILGQKVEFLVSFYNNEISEKSEIFDDQFSVERPDGSNFTLKIRSTKLEDSAMYFCASSTWTGTEQYFGPGTRLTVT.

This clone is medium-sized. The J gene is TRBJ2-7, the V gene TRBV23-1, with TRBD1 matching 9 bases. TRBV23-1 is treated as an ORF (open reading frame) with a function not yet certain. V gave up 0 bases and J gave up 5 bases; unmatched junction bases: 5. This CDR3 is 15 amino acids long. In nucleotides, the CDR3 is TGCGCCAGCAGTCAATCGGGACAGGGACCCCACGAGCAGTACTTC. Protein product: CASSQSGQGPHEQYF.

The chain couples TRBV15 to TRBJ1-1; no reliable D call. Germline CDR1 and CDR2: LNHNV and YYDKDF (reference sequence). The CDR3 contains 17 residues. Trimming took 1 base from V and 7 from J, leaving 22 bases between them. CDR3 DNA sequence: TGTGCCACCAGCAGAGTCCCCCCTCAGGTGGTATCCGATGAAGCTTTCTTT. It specifies CATSRVPPQVVSDEAFF.

The chain uses TRBV5-6 and TRBJ2-7; TRBD1 is a possible D gene (5 bases). The CDR3 runs to 16 residues. The V end lost 3 bases, the J end lost 3 bases, and 19 bases lay between the germline ends. Germline V CDR1 and CDR2: SGHDT, YYEEEE. This CDR3 reads CASSSIRGRPDYEQYF. The CDR3 DNA reads as TGTGCCAGCAGCTCGATAAGGGGTCGCCCGGACTACGAGCAGTACTTC.

The J gene is TRBJ1-4, the V gene TRBV5-1; D possibly corresponds to TRBD1 (5 bases). The CDR3 is 15 amino acids. Germline V gene lookup returns CDR1 SGHRS and CDR2 YFSETQ. The V and J ends lost 2 bases and 3 bases respectively, with 11 bases between them. The CDR3 reads CASSFGTQANEKLFF. CDR3 DNA: TGCGCCAGCAGCTTTGGGACTCAAGCTAATGAAAAACTGTTTTTT.

The chain joins TRBV5-1 to TRBJ1-1; TRBD1 matches 9 bases. Trimming at V came to 7 bases and at J to 0 bases, leaving 13 bases not matched to a gene. CDR3 length: 17 amino acids. CDR1 and CDR2 (germline): SGHRS, YFSETQ. CDR3 in amino acids: CASRLTGGWEMNTEAFF. The CDR3 bases are TGCGCCAGCCGTTTGACAGGGGGTTGGGAGATGAACACTGAAGCTTTCTTT.